This T cell receptor beta chain was sequenced for a study of control samples from healthy donors and cancer patients. Libraries were prepared by immunoSEQ multiplex PCR; TCRdb keeps only in-frame clonotypes and omits some of them. The table shows some 140,000 clones, with just under 95% occurring only once. The V and J ends lost 0 bases and 6 bases respectively, with 11 bases between them. Germline V gene lookup returns CDR1 WNHNN and CDR2 SYGVQD (reference sequence). This CDR3 spans 15 amino acids. Sequencing was done on a sample of PBMCs. The TCR sequence derives from a man aged 60 to 75 with colorectal cancer. V and J are TRBV10-1 and TRBJ2-2, with D unresolved. CDR3 sequence reads: CASSESRRPPGELFF. The CDR3 bases are TGCGCCAGCAGTGAGTCGAGGCGGCCCCCCGGGGAGCTGTTTTTT.